Listed below are T cell receptor beta chains from one sample, sequenced in a study of response to subunit inactivated influenza vaccine. MiXCR was run by TCRdb on the RT-PCR reads, yielding one entry per CDR3 protein. The sample has about 520,000 distinct CDR3 sequences, roughly 23% seen once. The input for sequencing was CD4+ T cells sorted from PBMCs, taken 5 days after vaccination. These receptors came from a man aged 50-60 years who received an inactivated influenza vaccine. Both conserved end residues are part of each CDR3. D genes are given only for firm matches. Size is stated for part of the rows, as once, few or many counts, or as a class when the clone is expanded.

D gene	V gene	CDR3 length	clone size	J gene	CDR3 protein	CDR3 DNA
NA	TRBV20-1	12	few	TRBJ2-1	CSARSQGDEQFF	TGCAGTGCTAGATCTCAGGGAGATGAGCAGTTCTTC
TRBD1	TRBV12-3/TRBV12-4	17	few	TRBJ1-4	CASSPRTGWATNEKLFF	TGTGCCAGCAGTCCCCGGACAGGTTGGGCAACTAATGAAAAACTGTTTTTT
TRBD2	TRBV12-5	14	few	TRBJ2-7	CASSLASGSYEQYF	TGTGCTAGCTCCCTGGCTAGCGGGAGCTACGAGCAGTACTTC
TRBD2	TRBV5-1	14	NA	TRBJ2-5	CASSPAGGQETQYF	TGCGCCAGCAGCCCTGCGGGGGGACAAGAGACCCAGTACTTC
TRBD2	TRBV20-1	15	few	TRBJ2-5	CSARDGSGREETQYF	TGCAGTGCTAGGGATGGGAGCGGGAGGGAAGAGACCCAGTACTTC
TRBD2	TRBV20-1	13	few	TRBJ2-3	CSAPPSGSRTQYF	TGCAGTGCCCCTCCTAGCGGGAGCCGAACGCAGTATTTT
TRBD2	TRBV3-1	16	few	TRBJ2-1	CASSQGLAGGLNEQFF	TGTGCCAGCAGCCAAGGACTAGCGGGGGGTTTGAATGAGCAGTTCTTC
TRBD2	TRBV5-1	16	NA	TRBJ2-2	CASRQGLAGRTGELFF	TGCGCCAGCAGACAGGGACTAGCGGGACGCACCGGGGAGCTGTTTTTT
NA	TRBV20-1	13	few	TRBJ2-5	CSARVAGQETQYF	TGCAGTGCTAGAGTTGCGGGGCAAGAGACCCAGTACTTC
TRBD1	TRBV6-1	14	NA	TRBJ1-5	CASRARQGAVAQHF	TGTGCCAGCAGGGCGAGACAGGGTGCGGTAGCCCAGCATTTT
NA	TRBV28	13	few	TRBJ1-2	CASSPIGFYGYTF	TGTGCCAGCAGCCCTATCGGGTTCTATGGCTACACCTTC
NA	TRBV20-1	12	NA	TRBJ1-4	CSVVQGNEKLFF	TGCAGTGTCGTCCAGGGAAATGAAAAACTGTTTTTT
NA	TRBV19	15	few	TRBJ1-5	CASSIVMGGNQPQHF	TGTGCCAGTAGTATAGTAATGGGGGGCAATCAGCCCCAGCATTTT
NA	TRBV12-3/TRBV12-4	18	NA	TRBJ1-5	CASIFVGDARYSNQPQHF	TGTGCCAGCATCTTCGTGGGCGATGCGCGATATAGCAATCAGCCCCAGCATTTT
TRBD2	TRBV7-2	15	few	TRBJ2-2	CASSFLRGGTGELFF	TGTGCCAGCAGCTTTTTACGGGGAGGGACCGGGGAGCTGTTTTTT
NA	TRBV5-5	15	NA	TRBJ2-3	CASSPVRDWGSTQYF	TGTGCCAGCAGCCCAGTTCGTGACTGGGGCAGTACGCAGTATTTT